Presented here are 21 T cell receptor beta chains from one specimen sequenced in a study of T cells after yellow fever vaccination. TCRdb called the 5' RACE reads again in MiXCR, with one record for every CDR3 protein. The data contain a few hundred thousand distinct CDR3 sequences, around 20% of them seen just once; the ten biggest clones take up about 18%. The sample in question was PBMCs, obtained before the yellow fever booster vaccination. These receptors all come from a man younger than 35 who received the YFV17D yellow fever vaccine.

This clonotype was counted once. This chain joins TRBV6-2 or TRBV6-3 and TRBJ2-4; tentatively, D is TRBD1 (5 bases). CDR3 length equals 16 residues. Germline V gene lookup returns CDR1 MNHEY and CDR2 SVGEGT. V was trimmed by 2 bases and J by 0 bases, leaving 11 bases between them. CDR3 loop: CASSYVSGSAKNIQYF. The CDR3 region has the DNA TGTGCCAGCAGTTACGTGTCAGGGTCAGCCAAAAACATTCAGTACTTC.

The V and J genes are TRBV10-3 and TRBJ1-4, with 7 bases lining up with TRBD1. V dropped 4 bases and J dropped 4; count of bases not matched to a gene: 3. Germline loops: CDR1 ENHRY, CDR2 SYGVKD. This CDR3 spans 14 amino acids. The DNA for the CDR3 is TGTGCCATCAGTGGGGGACAGATTAATGAAAAACTGTTTTTT. It specifies CAISGGQINEKLFF.

This clonotype was detected a few times. V is TRBV4-2 and J is TRBJ2-5; 12 nucleotides align to TRBD2. Germline V gene sequence: CDR1 LGHNA, CDR2 YNFKEQ. The CDR3 is 18 amino acids. With V trimmed by 1 base and J by 5 bases, 11 bases remained unmatched. The DNA of the CDR3 is TGTGCCAGCAGCCAAGTCGGAGCTAGCGGGGGGGCCGGGGAGACCCAGTACTTC. The encoded protein is CASSQVGASGGAGETQYF.

The CDR3 protein is CSAGGDRGNTGELFF. CDR3 nucleotides: TGCAGTGCTGGAGGGGACAGGGGGAACACCGGGGAGCTGTTTTTT. This sequence joins TRBV20-1 and TRBJ2-2; 10 bases align to TRBD1. The CDR3 totals 15 residues. With V trimmed by 5 bases and J by 1 base, 4 bases remained unmatched. Germline V gives CDR1 DFQATT, CDR2 SNEGSKA (reference sequence).

The chain carries TRBV4-1 and TRBJ2-2; 8 bases agree with TRBD1. Looked up from germline, CDR1 is MGHRA and CDR2 is YSYEKL. V lost 1 base to trimming and J lost 1 base; unmatched junction nucleotides: 2. The CDR3 spans 16 residues. CDR3 protein: CASSQAGTGNTGELFF. As DNA, the CDR3 is TGCGCCAGCAGCCAAGCCGGGACAGGGAACACCGGGGAGCTGTTTTTT.

This chain links TRBV5-6 with TRBJ2-5; 9 bases fit TRBD1. V was clipped by 3 bases and J by 4 bases; unmatched bases: 7. Germline CDR1 SGHDT, CDR2 YYEEEE. This CDR3 is built from 15 residues. CDR3 nucleotides: TGTGCCAGCAGCTCGATCGAGACAGGGGGAGAGACCCAGTACTTC. Residues: CASSSIETGGETQYF.

This chain's CDR3 is CSARHYGYTF. In nucleotides, the CDR3 is TGCAGTGCTAGACACTATGGCTACACCTTC. The chain links TRBV20-1 to TRBJ1-2, with unresolved D. The CDR3 extends over 10 amino acids. Trimming left V 2 bases short and J 3 bases short, with 1 base between. CDR1 is DFQATT and CDR2 is SNEGSKA in the germline V gene (reference sequence).

This clonotype was recorded only once. V usage is TRBV24-1 and J usage is TRBJ2-1; maybe TRBD2 (6 bases). Trimming left V 4 bases short and J 3 bases short, with 6 bases between. The CDR3 runs 13 residues. CDR1 KGHDR and CDR2 SFDVKD come from the germline V gene. As DNA, the CDR3 is TGTGCCACCAGTGAGGACTACTACAATGAGCAGTTCTTC. Its protein product is CATSEDYYNEQFF.

This sequence joins TRBV29-1 and TRBJ2-5; 15 nucleotides match TRBD2. With V trimmed by 3 bases and J by 2 bases, 7 bases remained unmatched. Per germline, CDR1 SQVTM and CDR2 ANQGSEA. The CDR3 runs to 17 residues. The CDR3 protein is CSVDGLGLAGGQETQYF. The DNA of the CDR3 is TGCAGCGTTGATGGCCTTGGACTAGCGGGGGGGCAAGAGACCCAGTACTTC.

V and J are TRBV6-1 and TRBJ1-2, with D maybe TRBD1 (6 bases). The CDR3 length is 14 residues. Germline CDR1 reads MNHNS; CDR2 reads SASEGT. Trimming took off 4 bases at V and 8 bases at J, with 17 bases between the two ends. DNA of the CDR3: TGTGCCAGCAGTGGTTTACAGGGCCTGGAGGGCTACACCTTC. It yields the protein CASSGLQGLEGYTF.

The chain recombines TRBV18 with TRBJ2-7, with D possibly matching TRBD2 (5 bases). Deletions cut 3 bases from V and 5 bases from J, with 8 bases between. The CDR3 spans 12 residues. Per germline, CDR1 KGHSH and CDR2 LQKENI. DNA for the CDR3: TGTGCCAGCTCACCTGCCGGGGACGAGCAGTACTTC. Its protein is CASSPAGDEQYF.

J is TRBJ2-5 and V is TRBV20-1; D unresolved. Looked up from germline, CDR1 is DFQATT and CDR2 is SNEGSKA (reference sequence). The CDR3 runs 13 residues. V gave up 6 bases and J gave up 4 bases, with 15 bases separating them. CDR3: CSAPIGARETQYF. In DNA, the CDR3 is TGCAGTGCCCCAATTGGTGCCCGAGAGACCCAGTACTTC.

This clonotype was picked up a small number of times. The V gene is TRBV7-9, the J gene TRBJ2-1; D is uncertain. This CDR3 region has 12 residues. The V end was cut by 7 bases, the J end by 6 bases, with 10 bases between. Germline V CDR1 and CDR2: SEHNR, FQNEAQ (reference sequence). The CDR3 here is CASTRSGNEQFF. CDR3 nucleotides: TGTGCCAGCACCAGGAGTGGCAATGAGCAGTTCTTC.

J is TRBJ2-1 and V is TRBV5-1; TRBD2 might be the D (5 bases). The CDR3 runs to 16 residues. Trimming pared 4 bases from V and 0 bases from J, leaving 14 bases between. Looked up from germline, CDR1 is SGHRS and CDR2 is YFSETQ. As DNA, the CDR3 is TGCGCCAGCAGCCACCAAAGCGGAGCCTCCTACAATGAGCAGTTCTTC. This encodes CASSHQSGASYNEQFF.

This clonotype has a handful of counts. The J gene is TRBJ2-5, the V gene TRBV7-2; D may be TRBD1 (8 bases). V lost 6 bases, J lost 5 bases, and 16 bases lay in between. Per the germline V gene, CDR1 is SGHTA and CDR2 is FQGNSA. This CDR3 has 14 amino acids. CDR3 protein: CASSSEQGGETQYF. The CDR3 nucleotides read TGTGCCAGCAGTTCGGAACAGGGGGGGGAGACCCAGTACTTC. The whole variable domain, remainder taken from reference TRBV7-2 and TRBJ2-5, is GAGVSQSPSNKVTEKGKDVELRCDPISGHTALYWYRQSLGQGLEFLIYFQGNSAPDKSGLPSDRFSAERTGGSVSTLTIQRTQQEDSAVYLCASSSEQGGETQYFGPGTRLLVL.

This clonotype was detected only a few times. The genes are TRBV6-5 and TRBJ2-4; D not certain. The CDR3 is 16 amino acids. Trimming removed 0 bases from V and 1 base from J, with 10 bases in between. Germline lookup yields CDR1 MNHEY and CDR2 SVGAGI. This CDR3 is CASSYSGFAAKNIQYF. The CDR3 nucleotides read TGTGCCAGCAGTTACTCGGGTTTTGCGGCCAAAAACATTCAGTACTTC.

This clonotype appeared a few times. This chain joins TRBV20-1 and TRBJ2-5, with D possibly matching TRBD1 (5 bases). The CDR3 covers 14 residues. Germline V gene lookup returns CDR1 DFQATT and CDR2 SNEGSKA (reference sequence). Trimming pared 0 bases from V and 4 bases from J, leaving 12 bases between. The CDR3 sequence: CSARDSRGGETQYF. DNA for the CDR3: TGCAGTGCTAGAGATAGTAGGGGCGGAGAGACCCAGTACTTC.

The chain's CDR3 is CASSLQGSRETQYF. The DNA for the CDR3 is TGTGCCAGCAGCTTACAGGGTTCTCGGGAGACCCAGTACTTC. The chain carries TRBV7-2 and TRBJ2-5; perhaps TRBD1 as D (5 bases). This CDR3 comprises 14 residues. Germline V CDR1 and CDR2: SGHTA, FQGNSA. Trimming cost V 2 bases and J 5 bases, with 12 bases left between them.

The table lists this clonotype with many counts. The V call is TRBV6-2 or TRBV6-3, the J call TRBJ2-5; 10 positions agree with TRBD2. V trimming: 6 bases; J trimming: 2 bases; junction bases outside the gene matches: 3. Germline V gene sequence: CDR1 MNHEY, CDR2 SVGEGT. This CDR3 is 14 amino acids long. CDR3 amino acids: CASSSAGGQETQYF. The CDR3 DNA is TGTGCCAGCAGCTCAGCGGGGGGGCAAGAGACCCAGTACTTC.

This clonotype was recorded a few times. V usage is TRBV10-3 and J usage is TRBJ2-6, with 8 bases aligning to TRBD1. This CDR3 has 17 amino acids. The trim removed 8 bases at V and 3 bases at J, leaving 12 bases unmatched. Germline V gene lookup returns CDR1 ENHRY and CDR2 SYGVKD. DNA of the CDR3: TGTGCCATCGGAACCCAGGGGGCGCAACGTGGGGCCAACGTCCTGACTTTC. It translates to CAIGTQGAQRGANVLTF.

The chain joins TRBV7-2 to TRBJ1-6; maybe TRBD1 (6 bases). The CDR3 has 17 residues. V was pared by 5 bases and J by 5 bases, with 19 bases between. Germline loops: CDR1 SGHTA, CDR2 FQGNSA. The DNA of the CDR3 is TGTGCCAGCAGCCACCTCGGGGGGGCTCCGGATAATTCACCCCTCCACTTT. It yields the protein CASSHLGGAPDNSPLHF.